The clone carrying this T cell receptor beta chain was observed a handful of times. Its antigen is undetermined. This entry comes from a study of OX40 agonist ivuxolimab in advanced cancers. Whole-study results and caveats: More expanded clones were seen, on average, in CD8+ T cells than in CD4+.

Data came from immunoSEQ multiplex PCR; TCRdb stores just in-frame clones and leaves some out. Of around 26,000 clones in the sample, 80% to 85% were seen once. Germline CDR1 is SGHDT and CDR2 is YYEEEE. Trimming removed 0 bases from V and 0 bases from J, with 10 bases in between. CDR3 length: 16 amino acids. The J gene is TRBJ2-4, the V gene TRBV5-6; D possibly corresponds to TRBD1 (6 bases). This material consisted of CD4+ or CD8+ T cells sorted from blood, taken in a trial of the OX40 agonist ivuxolimab. The sequence derives from an adult with an advanced solid tumor such as melanoma, head and neck, liver or kidney cancer. The CDR3 sequence is CASSLGTALAKNIQYF. In nucleotides, the CDR3 is TGTGCCAGCAGCTTGGGGACAGCGCTAGCCAAAAACATTCAGTACTTC. The full variable domain, with the rest looked up from reference TRBV5-6 and TRBJ2-4, is DAGVTQSPTHLIKTRGQQVTLRCSPKSGHDTVSWYQQALGQGPQFIFQYYEEEERQRGNFPDRFSGHQFPNYSSELNVNALLLGDSALYLCASSLGTALAKNIQYFGAGTRLSVL.